Shown below are 21 T cell receptor beta chains from a single sample sequenced in a study of cytomegalovirus exposure and HLA in healthy donors. The PCR employed 60 Vbeta primers together with 13 Jbeta primers. Sequencing was performed with immunoSEQ multiplex PCR; in TCRdb, only in-frame clones are kept and a portion is missing. The table has tens of thousands of clones, nearly 80% seen once. The sequenced sample was PBMCs. These TCRs come from a woman aged 40 to 50 in good health and CMV-seropositive.

CDR3 in DNA: TGTGCCAGCAGCTTAGGGACTAGAGGGGAGACCCAGTACTTC. Protein sequence: CASSLGTRGETQYF. The chain uses TRBV7-9 and TRBJ2-5; 7 bases agree with TRBD2. Losses at the gene ends were 1 base for V and 5 bases for J; bases not matched to a gene: 4. The CDR3 has 14 residues. CDR1 is SEHNR and CDR2 is FQNEAQ in the germline V gene (reference sequence).

This clone was detected ten times or more. The V gene is TRBV6-4, the J gene TRBJ1-1; D is unclear. The CDR3 length is 14 residues. Looked up from germline, CDR1 is MRHNA and CDR2 is SNTAGT. The germline V and J ends were trimmed by 8 bases and 3 bases, with 16 bases remaining between them. CDR3 in amino acids: CASPGRARDTEAFF. For the CDR3, the DNA is TGTGCCAGCCCGGGGAGGGCGCGGGACACTGAAGCTTTCTTT.

This sequence joins TRBV29-1 and TRBJ2-7; D perhaps matches TRBD2 (6 bases). Germline-derived CDR1 and CDR2 are SQVTM and ANQGSEA. The CDR3 loop spans 12 amino acids. Between the trimmed V and J ends, which lost 7 bases and 3 bases, there was a span of 13 bases. This CDR3 is CSAPGDGYEQYF. The CDR3 coding sequence is TGCAGCGCCCCGGGAGACGGCTACGAGCAGTACTTC.

The chain employs TRBV29-1 and TRBJ2-2; the D is unclear. Germline V gives CDR1 SQVTM, CDR2 ANQGSEA. Trimming cost V 2 bases and J 3 bases, with 10 bases left between them. This CDR3 region has 14 residues. The CDR3 DNA sequence: TGCAGCGTTGAATCGGCAGGCGACACCGGGGAGCTGTTTTTT. Translating it yields CSVESAGDTGELFF.

J is TRBJ2-2 and V is TRBV4-1, with 7 positions matching TRBD2. The CDR3 consists of 16 residues. Trimming removed 2 bases from V and 1 base from J; junction bases left unmatched: 4. Germline V gives CDR1 MGHRA, CDR2 YSYEKL. The CDR3 reads CASSQLLAVNTGELFF. In DNA form, the CDR3 reads TGCGCCAGCAGCCAATTGCTAGCGGTGAACACCGGGGAGCTGTTTTTT.

This chain joins TRBV9 and TRBJ2-1; D is perhaps TRBD2 (6 bases). The CDR3 sequence is 16 residues long. From germline, CDR1 is SGDLS and CDR2 YYNGEE. V lost 3 bases, J lost 9 bases, and 22 bases lay in between. CDR3: CASSASTSWSAPEQFF. The CDR3 DNA sequence: TGTGCCAGCAGCGCATCGACTAGTTGGTCCGCCCCTGAGCAGTTCTTC.

The chain couples TRBV25-1 to TRBJ1-2; no clear D. Germline assignment: CDR1 MGHDK and CDR2 SYGVNS. The CDR3 is 14 residues long. Trimming cost V 3 bases and J 0 bases, with 8 bases left between them. The CDR3 region is CASSDQRTNYGYTF. In DNA, the CDR3 is TGTGCCAGCAGTGATCAGAGGACTAACTATGGCTACACCTTC.

This sequence joins TRBV7-2 and TRBJ2-1, with 8 bases lining up with TRBD2. CDR3 length equals 13 residues. Germline CDR1 is SGHTA and CDR2 is FQGNSA. J gave up 8 bases and V 5 bases, and 5 bases lay outside the gene matches. CDR3 nucleotides: TGTGCCAGCAGCATGACGGGGGGGGATGAGCAGTTCTTC. As protein: CASSMTGGDEQFF.

The V gene is TRBV11-1, the J gene TRBJ2-7, with unresolved D. Trimming removed 5 bases from V and 0 bases from J, with 11 bases in between. The germline V gene has CDR1 SGHAT and CDR2 FQDESV (reference sequence). This CDR3 has 14 residues. CDR3 in amino acids: CASSPLRVSYEQYF. Here the CDR3 DNA reads TGTGCCAGCAGCCCTCTTCGGGTCTCCTACGAGCAGTACTTC.

This clone was detected a few times. The chain uses TRBV2 and TRBJ2-1; 9 bases are a match to TRBD1. With V trimmed by 7 bases and J by 2 bases, 6 bases remained unmatched. The germline gives CDR1 SNHLY, CDR2 FYNNEI. The CDR3 spans 15 residues. The CDR3 protein is CASKGTGRTYNEQFF. For the CDR3, the DNA is TGTGCCAGCAAGGGGACAGGGCGGACCTACAATGAGCAGTTCTTC.

This clone has only one observation. The rearrangement links TRBV11-1 to TRBJ2-6, with D possibly TRBD1 on 5 matching bases. Per germline, CDR1 SGHAT and CDR2 FQDESV (reference sequence). V was cut by 4 bases and J by 0 bases, with 10 bases left in between. The CDR3 consists of 16 residues. CDR3 region: CASSSWGHSGANVLTF. The CDR3 DNA sequence: TGTGCCAGCAGCTCCTGGGGCCACTCTGGGGCCAACGTCCTGACTTTC. Variable domain in full (rest from reference TRBV11-1 and TRBJ2-6): EAEVAQSPRYKITEKSQAVAFWCDPISGHATLYWYRQILGQGPELLVQFQDESVVDDSQLPKDRFSAERLKGVDSTLKIQPAELGDSAMYLCASSSWGHSGANVLTFGAGSRLTVL.

The rearrangement uses TRBV29-1 and TRBJ2-7, with TRBD1 identical over 11 bases. Unmatched junction bases numbered 2, after V lost 5 bases and J lost 2 bases. Germline V CDR1 and CDR2: SQVTM, ANQGSEA. The CDR3 runs to 13 residues. Written as DNA, the CDR3 is TGCAGCGTTCGGACAGGGGGCCCCTACGAGCAGTACTTC. As protein: CSVRTGGPYEQYF.

The rearrangement joins TRBV2 to TRBJ2-1, with a possible D match to TRBD1 (5 bases). The germline CDR1 and CDR2 sequences are SNHLY and FYNNEI. The CDR3 runs 13 residues. Between the trimmed V and J ends, which lost 2 bases and 8 bases, there was a span of 10 bases. The CDR3 sequence is CASSEQGRDEQFF. DNA for the CDR3: TGTGCCAGCAGTGAACAGGGTCGGGATGAGCAGTTCTTC.

A remark on this clone: Other DNA sequences in this sample translate to the same CDR3. This chain connects TRBV19 to TRBJ1-2, with D tentatively TRBD1 (5 bases). Trimming pared 3 bases from V and 4 bases from J, leaving 12 bases between. There are 14 residues in the CDR3. Per germline, CDR1 LNHDA and CDR2 SQIVND (reference sequence). The CDR3 DNA is TGTGCCAGTAGTATCGGTAGACAGCCCTATGGCTACACCTTC. Protein sequence: CASSIGRQPYGYTF.

The chain is built from TRBV11-3 and TRBJ2-7; a weak D match, TRBD1 (6 bases). This CDR3 is built from 14 residues. CDR1 is SGHNT and CDR2 is YENEEA in the germline V gene. V gave up 5 bases and J gave up 2 bases, with 13 bases separating them. The chain's CDR3 is CASSPRDKTYEQYF. CDR3 bases: TGTGCCAGCAGCCCCCGGGACAAGACCTACGAGCAGTACTTC.

The rearrangement links TRBV7-2 to TRBJ2-7, with TRBD1 as a possible D gene (5 bases). In germline, CDR1 is SGHTA, CDR2 FQGNSA. Trimming cost V 3 bases and J 1 base, with 13 bases left between them. The CDR3 is 15 residues long. The CDR3, as DNA: TGTGCCAGCAGCTTCATGACAGTCCCGTCCTACGAGCAGTACTTC. Translation: CASSFMTVPSYEQYF.

V usage is TRBV27 and J usage is TRBJ2-7, with TRBD2 matching over 9 bases. This CDR3 region has 15 residues. Losses at the gene ends were 2 bases for V and 10 bases for J; bases not matched to a gene: 12. Per the germline V gene, CDR1 is MNHEY and CDR2 is SMNVEV (reference sequence). CDR3 bases: TGTGCCAGCAGTTTAGCCCAGGGCGGGGGGGGACCCCAGTACTTC. It specifies CASSLAQGGGGPQYF.

This rearrangement joins TRBV18 to TRBJ1-4; D is unclear. The V gene's germline CDR1 is KGHSH and CDR2 LQKENI. Trimming left V 3 bases short and J 1 base short, with 9 bases between. This CDR3 comprises 15 residues. The CDR3 protein is CASSPWSGTNEKLFF. CDR3 nucleotide sequence: TGTGCCAGCTCACCTTGGTCAGGAACTAATGAAAAACTGTTTTTT.

The rearrangement uses TRBV7-3 and TRBJ2-1; 7 nucleotides line up with TRBD2. The CDR3 contains 12 residues. V shed 4 bases, J shed 9 bases, and the junction held 3 bases outside the gene matches. Per the germline V gene, CDR1 is SGHTA and CDR2 is FQGTGA. The CDR3 here is CASSSTSAEQFF. The CDR3, as DNA: TGTGCCAGCAGCTCCACTAGCGCTGAGCAGTTCTTC.

J is TRBJ1-2 and V is TRBV9, with D tentatively TRBD1 (6 bases). Germline CDR1 SGDLS, CDR2 YYNGEE. The CDR3 length is 14 residues. Deletions cut 2 bases from V and 5 bases from J, with 13 bases between. CDR3 sequence: CASSVTGWWYGYTF. The CDR3, as DNA: TGTGCCAGCAGCGTTACAGGGTGGTGGTATGGCTACACCTTC.

The chain joins TRBV9 to TRBJ2-2; TRBD2 matches at 13 bases. This CDR3 has 16 amino acids. Per the germline V gene, CDR1 is SGDLS and CDR2 is YYNGEE. After removal of 4 bases from V and 3 bases from J, the junction contained 3 bases not matched to a gene. The CDR3 DNA is TGTGCCAGCAGCCCAGGACTAGCGGGAGACACCGGGGAGCTGTTTTTT. Translated, it gives CASSPGLAGDTGELFF.